This section outlines one T cell receptor (beta chain) sequence together with its context. The antigen is unknown. The source of the sample is a study of CD4 T cells in relation to SARS-CoV-2 and coronaviruses. Sequencing used immunoSEQ multiplex PCR; TCRdb keeps in-frame clones, though not all of them. This table holds nearly 30,000 clones, approximately 80% found once. The germline V gene has CDR1 SGDLS and CDR2 YYNGEE. The V gene lost 4 bases and the J gene lost 2 bases, with 9 bases spanning the gap. The CDR3 is 13 residues long. CD4+ T cells from unexposed donors were obtained before the COVID-19 pandemic (2011-2018). CD4+ T cells were isolated from the cells after around 11 days of culture.

This TCR derives from a human donor in good health. The source material was CD4+ T cells from PBMCs, cultured in vitro. The chain employs TRBV9 and TRBJ1-2; tentatively, D is TRBD1 (5 bases). CDR3 in DNA: TGTGCCAGCAGCTCTGGGGGGAACTATGGCTACACCTTC. Translated, it gives CASSSGGNYGYTF.